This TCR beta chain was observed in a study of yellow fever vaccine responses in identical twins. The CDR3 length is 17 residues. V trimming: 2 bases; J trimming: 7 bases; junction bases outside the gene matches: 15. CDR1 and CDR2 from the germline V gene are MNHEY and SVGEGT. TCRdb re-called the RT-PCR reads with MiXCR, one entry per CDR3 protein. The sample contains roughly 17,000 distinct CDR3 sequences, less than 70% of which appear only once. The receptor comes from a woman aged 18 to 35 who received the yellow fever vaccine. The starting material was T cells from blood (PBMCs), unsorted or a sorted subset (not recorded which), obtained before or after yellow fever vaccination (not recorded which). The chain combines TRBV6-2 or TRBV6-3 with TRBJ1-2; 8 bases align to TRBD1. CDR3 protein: CASSYLGSSTGEGGYTF. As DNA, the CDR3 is TGTGCCAGCAGTTACCTCGGAAGCTCGACAGGGGAAGGTGGCTACACCTTC.